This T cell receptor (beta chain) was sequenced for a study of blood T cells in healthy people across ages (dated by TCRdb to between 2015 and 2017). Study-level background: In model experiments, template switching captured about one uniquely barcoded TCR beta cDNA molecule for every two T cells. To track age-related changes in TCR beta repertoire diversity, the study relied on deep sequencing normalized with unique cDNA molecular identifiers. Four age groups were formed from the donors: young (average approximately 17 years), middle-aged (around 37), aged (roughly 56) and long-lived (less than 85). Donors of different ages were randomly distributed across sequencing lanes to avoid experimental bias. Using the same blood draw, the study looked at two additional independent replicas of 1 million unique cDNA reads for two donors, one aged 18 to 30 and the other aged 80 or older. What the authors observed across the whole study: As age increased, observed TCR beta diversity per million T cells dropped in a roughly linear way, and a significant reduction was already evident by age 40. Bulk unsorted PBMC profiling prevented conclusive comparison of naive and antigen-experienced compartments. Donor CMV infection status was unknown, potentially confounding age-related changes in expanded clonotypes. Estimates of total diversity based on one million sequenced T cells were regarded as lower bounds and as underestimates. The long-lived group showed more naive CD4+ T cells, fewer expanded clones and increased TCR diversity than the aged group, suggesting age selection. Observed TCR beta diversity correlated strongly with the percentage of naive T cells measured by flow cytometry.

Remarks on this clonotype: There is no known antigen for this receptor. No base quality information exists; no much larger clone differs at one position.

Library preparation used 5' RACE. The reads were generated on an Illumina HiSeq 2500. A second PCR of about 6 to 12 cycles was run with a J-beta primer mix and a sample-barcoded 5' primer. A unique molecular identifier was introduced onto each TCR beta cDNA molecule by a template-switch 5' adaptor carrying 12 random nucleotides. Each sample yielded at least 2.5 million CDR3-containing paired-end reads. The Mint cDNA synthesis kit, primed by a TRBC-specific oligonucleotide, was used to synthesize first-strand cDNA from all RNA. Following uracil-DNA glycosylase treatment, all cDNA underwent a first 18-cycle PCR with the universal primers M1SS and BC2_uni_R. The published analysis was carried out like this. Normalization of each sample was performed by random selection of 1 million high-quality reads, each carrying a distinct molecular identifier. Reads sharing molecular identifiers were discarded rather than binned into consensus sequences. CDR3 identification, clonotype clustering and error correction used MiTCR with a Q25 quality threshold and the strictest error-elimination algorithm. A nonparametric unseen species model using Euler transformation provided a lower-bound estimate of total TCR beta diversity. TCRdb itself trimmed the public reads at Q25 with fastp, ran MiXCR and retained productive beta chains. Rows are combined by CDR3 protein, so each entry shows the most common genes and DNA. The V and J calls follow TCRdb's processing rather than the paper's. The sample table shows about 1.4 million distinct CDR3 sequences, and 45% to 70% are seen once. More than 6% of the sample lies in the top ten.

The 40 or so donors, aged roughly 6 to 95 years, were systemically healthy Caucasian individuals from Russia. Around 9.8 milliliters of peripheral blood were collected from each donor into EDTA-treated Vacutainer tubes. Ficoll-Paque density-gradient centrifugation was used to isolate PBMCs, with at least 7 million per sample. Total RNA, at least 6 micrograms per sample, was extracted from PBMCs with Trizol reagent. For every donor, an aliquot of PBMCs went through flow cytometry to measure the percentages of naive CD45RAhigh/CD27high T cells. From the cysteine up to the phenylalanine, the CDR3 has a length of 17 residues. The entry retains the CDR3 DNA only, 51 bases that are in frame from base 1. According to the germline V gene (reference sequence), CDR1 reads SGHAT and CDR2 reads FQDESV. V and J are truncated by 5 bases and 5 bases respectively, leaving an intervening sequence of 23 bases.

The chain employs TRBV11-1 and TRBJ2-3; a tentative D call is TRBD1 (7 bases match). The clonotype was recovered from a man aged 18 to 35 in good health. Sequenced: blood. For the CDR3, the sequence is CASSPESRRGREDTQYF. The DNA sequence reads TGTGCCAGCAGCCCCGAGAGTAGGAGGGGGCGCGAAGATACGCAGTATTTT.